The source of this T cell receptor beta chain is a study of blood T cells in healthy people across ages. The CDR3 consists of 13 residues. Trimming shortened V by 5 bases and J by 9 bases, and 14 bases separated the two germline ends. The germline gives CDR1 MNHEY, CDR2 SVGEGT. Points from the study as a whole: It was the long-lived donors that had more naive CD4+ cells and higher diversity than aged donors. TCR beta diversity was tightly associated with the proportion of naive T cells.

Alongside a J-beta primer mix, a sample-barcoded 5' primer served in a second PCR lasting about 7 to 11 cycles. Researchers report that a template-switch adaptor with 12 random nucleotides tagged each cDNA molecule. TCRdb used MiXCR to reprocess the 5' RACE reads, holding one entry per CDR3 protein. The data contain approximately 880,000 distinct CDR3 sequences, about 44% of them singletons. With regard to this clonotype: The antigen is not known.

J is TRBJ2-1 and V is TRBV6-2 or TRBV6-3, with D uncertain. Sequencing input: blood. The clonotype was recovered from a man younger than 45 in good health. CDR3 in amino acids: CASSEPQVGEQFF. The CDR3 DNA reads TGTGCCAGCAGTGAACCCCAGGTCGGTGAGCAGTTCTTC.